Each of the 20 T cell receptor beta chains below was sequenced from the same sample in a study of persistence of HIV-infected CD4 T cells. Overlapping HIV-1 Gag 15-mer peptides at 1 ug per peptide per mL were used. CD40L-negative CD69-negative CD45RO-high memory CD4+ T cells were sorted as populations depleted of antigen-responding cells. Their recognized antigens are unknown. Sequencing used immunoSEQ version 4 in survey mode. TCRdb's table, derived via immunoSEQ multiplex PCR, lists solely in-frame clones and lacks some. Of about 40,000 clones in the sample, about 80% are singletons; the top ten hold around 14%. The specimen comprised CD4+ T cells sorted from PBMCs after approximately 18-hour stimulation, sampled from a patient who received antiretroviral therapy. Receptors originate from an adult man with HIV who was CMV-seropositive.

The chain has TRBV9 and TRBJ2-5; 12 nucleotides align to TRBD2. J was trimmed by 4 bases and V by 0 bases; bases with no gene match: 7. Looked up from germline, CDR1 is SGDLS and CDR2 is YYNGEE. The CDR3 contains 17 residues. The CDR3, as DNA: TGTGCCAGCAGCGTAGGACCCGAACTAGCGGGAGGAGAGACCCAGTACTTC. Protein sequence: CASSVGPELAGGETQYF.

By sample share, this clone is medium-sized. V and J are TRBV3-1 (or the pseudogene TRBV3-2) and TRBJ1-1; D remains unclear. Germline CDR1 reads LGHDT; CDR2 reads YNNKEL (reference sequence). Deletions cut 4 bases from V and 1 base from J, with 7 bases between. The CDR3 sequence is 13 residues long. The CDR3 loop is CASSLGSNTEAFF. CDR3 nucleotide sequence: TGTGCCAGCAGCCTGGGGTCGAACACTGAAGCTTTCTTT.

V usage is TRBV6-2 or TRBV6-3 and J usage is TRBJ2-2; the match to TRBD2 covers 7 bases. The J segment lost 6 bases and the V segment lost 6 bases, leaving 4 bases of the junction unmatched. This CDR3 has 13 residues. Per germline, CDR1 MNHEY and CDR2 SVGEGT. In DNA form, the CDR3 reads TGTGCCAGCAGCCGACTAGCCTCCGGGGAGCTGTTTTTT. Protein sequence: CASSRLASGELFF.

The rearrangement links TRBV4-1 to TRBJ2-3; 9 bases map to TRBD1. The CDR3 is made up of 14 amino acids. V lost 0 bases and J lost 5; bases outside the gene matches: 0. In germline, CDR1 is MGHRA, CDR2 YSYEKL. The CDR3: CASSQEDRGDTQYF. CDR3 coding DNA: TGCGCCAGCAGCCAAGAGGACAGGGGAGATACGCAGTATTTT.

This chain connects TRBV18 to TRBJ2-6; TRBD1 agrees at 7 bases. CDR3 length: 16 amino acids. CDR1 is KGHSH, CDR2 LQKENI, per germline. V dropped 10 bases and J dropped 2; count of bases not matched to a gene: 11. CDR3 region: CAIDERQGTGANVLTF. The DNA for the CDR3 is TGTGCCATTGACGAACGACAGGGAACTGGGGCCAACGTCCTGACTTTC.

The CDR3 nucleotides read TGTGCCACCCGAATACTAGCGCACACAGATACGCAGTATTTT. It translates to CATRILAHTDTQYF. The V call is TRBV10-3, the J call TRBJ2-3, with 7 bases identical to TRBD2. CDR3 length: 14 amino acids. J gave up 2 bases and V 10 bases, and 9 bases lay outside the gene matches. The germline V gene encodes CDR1 ENHRY and CDR2 SYGVKD.

The V and J genes are TRBV6-5 and TRBJ1-1; D may be TRBD1 (5 bases). This CDR3 is built from 15 residues. Trimming left V 2 bases short and J 11 bases short, with 21 bases between. Germline values: CDR1 MNHEY, CDR2 SVGAGI. The CDR3 here is CASSYTRDPGLKAFF. For the CDR3, the DNA is TGTGCCAGCAGTTACACTAGGGACCCGGGGCTGAAGGCTTTCTTT.

The chain employs TRBV6-2 or TRBV6-3 and TRBJ2-3; D not certain. The CDR3 totals 14 residues. Germline CDR1 MNHEY, CDR2 SVGEGT. V was shortened by 2 bases and J by 3 bases, with 9 bases between the two germline ends. CDR3 in amino acids: CASSYTVETDTQYF. The DNA of the CDR3 is TGTGCCAGCAGTTACACGGTGGAGACAGATACGCAGTATTTT.

This clone came up once. Other nucleotide sequences in the sample specify the same CDR3. The chain is built from TRBV7-2 and TRBJ1-2; TRBD1 might be the D (5 bases). V lost 4 bases and J lost 2, with 11 bases in between. Germline-derived CDR1 and CDR2 are SGHTA and FQGNSA. The CDR3 covers 14 residues. The CDR3 reads CASSSDSANYGYTF. The CDR3 DNA sequence: TGTGCCAGCAGCTCAGACAGTGCGAACTATGGCTACACCTTC.

The rearrangement links TRBV12-3 or TRBV12-4 to TRBJ1-1; no clear D. The CDR3 loop spans 11 amino acids. Deletions cut 4 bases from V and 6 bases from J, with 6 bases between. The CDR3 DNA follows: TGTGCCAGCAGTTGGGAGGCTGAAGCTTTCTTT. This translates into CASSWEAEAFF.

This chain links TRBV11-2 with TRBJ2-3, with TRBD2 identical over 9 bases. Losses at the gene ends were 3 bases for V and 5 bases for J; bases not matched to a gene: 6. The germline V gene encodes CDR1 SGHAT and CDR2 FQNNGV. The CDR3 extends over 15 amino acids. The chain's CDR3 is CASSFLRGGQDTQYF. The CDR3 DNA is TGTGCCAGCAGCTTTTTGCGGGGGGGCCAAGATACGCAGTATTTT.

This clone was seen just once. The chain combines TRBV9 with TRBJ2-5, with a possible D match to TRBD2 (6 bases). The germline gives CDR1 SGDLS, CDR2 YYNGEE. Trimming removed 0 bases at V and 9 bases at J, with 15 bases between. CDR3 size: 14 residues. CDR3 DNA: TGTGCCAGCAGCGTAGTCCCAGCGGGCGGGGCCCAGTACTTC. The encoded protein is CASSVVPAGGAQYF.

This chain joins TRBV7-2 and TRBJ1-2; maybe TRBD1 (6 bases). CDR1 SGHTA and CDR2 FQGNSA come from the germline V gene. The CDR3 covers 16 residues. The V gene lost 5 bases and the J gene lost 5 bases, with 21 bases spanning the gap. The CDR3 nucleotides are TGTGCCAGCAGCGACGGGACAAAGGGAATGGCGTATGGCTACACCTTC. This sequence encodes CASSDGTKGMAYGYTF. Full variable domain (rest looked up from reference TRBV7-2 and TRBJ1-2): GAGVSQSPSNKVTEKGKDVELRCDPISGHTALYWYRQSLGQGLEFLIYFQGNSAPDKSGLPSDRFSAERTGGSVSTLTIQRTQQEDSAVYLCASSDGTKGMAYGYTFGSGTRLTVV.

This clone was seen more than once but under ten times. V usage is TRBV30 and J usage is TRBJ1-1; tentatively, D is TRBD1 (6 bases). Trimming stripped 6 bases from V and 1 base from J, with 6 bases between. The germline CDR1 and CDR2 sequences are GTSNPN and SVGIG (reference sequence). The CDR3 consists of 11 residues. Here the CDR3 reads CACRGNTEAFF. The CDR3 DNA is TGTGCCTGCAGGGGGAACACTGAAGCTTTCTTT.

The genes are TRBV29-1 and TRBJ2-1, with 8 bases fitting TRBD2. V shed 4 bases, J shed 1 base, and the junction held 6 bases outside the gene matches. This CDR3 region has 15 residues. Germline V lookup: CDR1 SQVTM, CDR2 ANQGSEA. The chain's CDR3 is CSVGRAGGSYNEQFF. The CDR3 DNA sequence: TGCAGCGTTGGTCGGGCGGGAGGTTCCTACAATGAGCAGTTCTTC.

J is TRBJ1-1 and V is TRBV27, with D possibly being TRBD1 (6 bases). From germline, CDR1 is MNHEY and CDR2 SMNVEV (reference sequence). The CDR3 contains 13 residues. Trimming took 6 bases from V and 8 from J, leaving 16 bases between them. As DNA, the CDR3 is TGTGCCAGCAGACGCGACAGGAGACTCGAAGCTTTCTTT. It encodes CASRRDRRLEAFF.

The genes are TRBV7-3 and TRBJ2-5, with 11 bases identical to TRBD2. The CDR3 sequence is 16 residues long. After removal of 2 bases from V and 3 bases from J, the junction contained 5 bases not matched to a gene. Germline-derived CDR1 and CDR2 are SGHTA and FQGTGA. CDR3 sequence (DNA): TGTGCCAGCAGCTTAGGGCTAGCGGGAGGAGAAGAGACCCAGTACTTC. Translated: CASSLGLAGGEETQYF.

The chain couples TRBV7-2 to TRBJ2-7; no clear D. This CDR3 region has 13 residues. The germline gives CDR1 SGHTA, CDR2 FQGNSA. Trimming removed 2 bases from V and 3 bases from J, with 8 bases in between. The DNA of the CDR3 is TGTGCCAGCAGCTTAAGGACGGACTACGAGCAGTACTTC. This codes for CASSLRTDYEQYF.

This clone was picked up one time. This CDR3 reads CASSMAGGSTYEQYF. Written as DNA, the CDR3 is TGTGCCAGTAGTATGGCGGGAGGGTCAACCTACGAGCAGTACTTC. The J gene is TRBJ2-7, the V gene TRBV19; 9 bases align to TRBD2. The CDR3 is made up of 15 amino acids. The junction had 5 bases not matched to a gene; V was cut back by 3 bases and J by 2 bases. Germline CDR1 is LNHDA and CDR2 is SQIVND (reference sequence).

The chain joins TRBV9 to TRBJ2-6, with unresolved D. CDR1 and CDR2 from the germline V gene are SGDLS and YYNGEE. With 5 bases removed from V and 0 bases from J, the gap between germline ends came to 15 bases. The CDR3 runs 17 residues. CDR3 region: CASSYLPAYSGANVLTF. For the CDR3, the DNA is TGTGCCAGCAGTTATCTTCCCGCCTACTCTGGGGCCAACGTCCTGACTTTC.